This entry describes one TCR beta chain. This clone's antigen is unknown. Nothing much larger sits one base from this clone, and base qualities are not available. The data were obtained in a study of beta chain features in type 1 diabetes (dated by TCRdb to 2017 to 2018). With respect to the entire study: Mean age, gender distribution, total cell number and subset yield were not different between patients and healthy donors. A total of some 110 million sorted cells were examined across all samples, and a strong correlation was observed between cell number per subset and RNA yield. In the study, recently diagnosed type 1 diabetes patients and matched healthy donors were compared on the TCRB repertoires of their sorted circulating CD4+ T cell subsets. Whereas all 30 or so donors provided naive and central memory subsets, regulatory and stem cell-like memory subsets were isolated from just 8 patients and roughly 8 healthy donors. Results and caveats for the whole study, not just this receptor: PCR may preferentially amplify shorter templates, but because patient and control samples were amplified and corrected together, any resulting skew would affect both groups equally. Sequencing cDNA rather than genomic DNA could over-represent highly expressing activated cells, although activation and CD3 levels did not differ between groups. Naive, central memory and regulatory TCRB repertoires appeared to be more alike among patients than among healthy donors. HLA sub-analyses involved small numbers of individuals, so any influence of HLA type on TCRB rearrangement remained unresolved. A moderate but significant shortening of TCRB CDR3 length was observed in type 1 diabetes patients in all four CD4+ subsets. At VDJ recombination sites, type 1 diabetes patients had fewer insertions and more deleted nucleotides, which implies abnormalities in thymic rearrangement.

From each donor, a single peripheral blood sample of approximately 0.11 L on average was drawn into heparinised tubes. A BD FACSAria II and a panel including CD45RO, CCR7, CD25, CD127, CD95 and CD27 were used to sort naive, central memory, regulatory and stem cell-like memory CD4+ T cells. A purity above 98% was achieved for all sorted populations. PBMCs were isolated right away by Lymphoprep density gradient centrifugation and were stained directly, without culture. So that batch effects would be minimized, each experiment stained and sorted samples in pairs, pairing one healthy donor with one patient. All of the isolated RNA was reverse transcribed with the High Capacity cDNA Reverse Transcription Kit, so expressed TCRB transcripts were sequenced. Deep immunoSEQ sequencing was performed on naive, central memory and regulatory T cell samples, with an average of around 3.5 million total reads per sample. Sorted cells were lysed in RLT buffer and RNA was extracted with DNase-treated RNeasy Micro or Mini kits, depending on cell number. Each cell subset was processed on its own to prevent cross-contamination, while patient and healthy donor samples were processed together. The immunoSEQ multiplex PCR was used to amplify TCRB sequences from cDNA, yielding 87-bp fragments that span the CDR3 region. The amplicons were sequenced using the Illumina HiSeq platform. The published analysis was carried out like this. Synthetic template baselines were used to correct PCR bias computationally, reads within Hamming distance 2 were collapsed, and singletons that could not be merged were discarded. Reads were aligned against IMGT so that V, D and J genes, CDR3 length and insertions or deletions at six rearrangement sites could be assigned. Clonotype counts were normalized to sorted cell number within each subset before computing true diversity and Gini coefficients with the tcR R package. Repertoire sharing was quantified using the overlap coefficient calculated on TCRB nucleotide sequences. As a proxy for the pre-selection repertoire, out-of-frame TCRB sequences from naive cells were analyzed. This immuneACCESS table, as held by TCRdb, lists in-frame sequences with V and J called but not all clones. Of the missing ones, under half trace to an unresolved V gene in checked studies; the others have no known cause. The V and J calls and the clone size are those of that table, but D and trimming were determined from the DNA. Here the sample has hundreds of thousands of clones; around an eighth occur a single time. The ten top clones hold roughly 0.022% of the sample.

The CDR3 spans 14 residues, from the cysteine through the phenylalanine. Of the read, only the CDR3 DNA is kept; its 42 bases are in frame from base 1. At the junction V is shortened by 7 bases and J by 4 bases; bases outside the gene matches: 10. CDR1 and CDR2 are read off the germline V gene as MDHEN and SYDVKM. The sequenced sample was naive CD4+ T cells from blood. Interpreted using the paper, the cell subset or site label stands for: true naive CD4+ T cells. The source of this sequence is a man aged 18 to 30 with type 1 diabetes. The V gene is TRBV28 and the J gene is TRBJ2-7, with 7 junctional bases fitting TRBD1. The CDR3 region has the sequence CASTLIGGDYEQYF. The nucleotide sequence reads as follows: TGTGCCAGCACCTTGATAGGGGGCGATTACGAGCAGTACTTC.